The subject of this entry is one T cell receptor beta chain. This specimen belongs to a study of blood T cell repertoires in COVID-19. Study-level background: Sites in the United States, Italy and Spain provided acute and convalescent COVID-19 samples. PBMCs, B-cell-depleted T cells, or T cells were the source of the cDNA or gDNA that made up the material.

In the source study's methods: It was from reference gene primer amplification that nucleated cell counts were estimated. The table came from immunoSEQ multiplex PCR; TCRdb's copy has only in-frame clones and leaves some out. V and J calls and clone size are as listed in that table; D and trimming were resolved from the DNA. Of tens of thousands of clones listed, about nine tenths are singletons. V was pared by 2 bases and J by 9 bases, with 7 bases of the junction left unmatched. The CDR3 has 15 residues. Germline CDR1 SGHTA, CDR2 FQGNSA. The J gene is TRBJ2-1, the V gene TRBV7-2; 10 bases are a match to TRBD2. This receptor was obtained from a human donor in a cohort sampled during active COVID-19. Sample: peripheral blood. CDR3 region: CASSLSGGEQFEQFF. The CDR3 coding sequence is TGTGCCAGCAGCTTAAGCGGGGGGGAACAATTTGAGCAGTTCTTC. Filled out from reference TRBV7-2 and TRBJ2-1, the complete variable domain reads GAGVSQSPSNKVTEKGKDVELRCDPISGHTALYWYRQSLGQGLEFLIYFQGNSAPDKSGLPSDRFSAERTGGSVSTLTIQRTQQEDSAVYLCASSLSGGEQFEQFFGPGTRLTVL.